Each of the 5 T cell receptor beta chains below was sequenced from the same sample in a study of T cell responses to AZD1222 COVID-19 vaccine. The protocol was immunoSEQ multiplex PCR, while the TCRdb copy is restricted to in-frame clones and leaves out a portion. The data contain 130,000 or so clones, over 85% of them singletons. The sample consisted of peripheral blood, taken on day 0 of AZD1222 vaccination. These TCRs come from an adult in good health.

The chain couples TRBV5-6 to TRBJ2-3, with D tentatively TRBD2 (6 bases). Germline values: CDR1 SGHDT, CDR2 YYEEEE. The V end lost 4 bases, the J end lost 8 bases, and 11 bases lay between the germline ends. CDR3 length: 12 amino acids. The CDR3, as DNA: TGTGCCAGCAGCAGTAGGAGGGGTACGCAGTATTTT. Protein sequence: CASSSRRGTQYF.

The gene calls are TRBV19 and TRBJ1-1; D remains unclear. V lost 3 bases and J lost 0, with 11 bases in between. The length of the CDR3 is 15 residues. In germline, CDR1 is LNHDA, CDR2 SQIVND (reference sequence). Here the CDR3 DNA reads TGTGCCAGTAGTATTCGATGGGGATTGAACACTGAAGCTTTCTTT. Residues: CASSIRWGLNTEAFF.

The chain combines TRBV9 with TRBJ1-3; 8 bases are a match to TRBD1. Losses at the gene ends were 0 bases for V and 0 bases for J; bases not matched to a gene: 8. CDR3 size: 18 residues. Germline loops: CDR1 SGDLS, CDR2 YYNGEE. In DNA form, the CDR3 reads TGTGCCAGCAGCGTAGCTACGGGACAGGTTGTCTCTGGAAACACCATATATTTT. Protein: CASSVATGQVVSGNTIYF. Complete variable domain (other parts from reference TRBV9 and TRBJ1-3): DSGVTQTPKHLITATGQRVTLRCSPRSGDLSVYWYQQSLDQGLQFLIQYYNGEERAKGNILERFSAQQFPDLHSELNLSSLELGDSALYFCASSVATGQVVSGNTIYFGEGSWLTVV.

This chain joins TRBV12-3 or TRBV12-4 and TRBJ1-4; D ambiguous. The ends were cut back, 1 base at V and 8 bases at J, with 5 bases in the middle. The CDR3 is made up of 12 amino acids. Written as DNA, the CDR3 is TGTGCCAGCAGTTTAGTTCAGGAAAAACTGTTTTTT. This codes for CASSLVQEKLFF.

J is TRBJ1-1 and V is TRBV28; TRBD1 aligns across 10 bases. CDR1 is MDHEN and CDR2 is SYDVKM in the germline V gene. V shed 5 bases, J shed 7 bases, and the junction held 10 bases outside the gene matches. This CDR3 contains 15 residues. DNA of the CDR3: TGTGCCAGCAGTCAGCCGGGACAGGGGAACCTTGAAGCTTTCTTT. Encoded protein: CASSQPGQGNLEAFF.